This T cell receptor (beta chain) comes out of a study of beta chain features in type 1 diabetes (dated by TCRdb to 2016 to 2019). Study-wide context: Patients and healthy donors did not differ in mean age, gender distribution, total cell number or subset yield. A total of just under 110,000,000 sorted cells were examined across all samples, and RNA yield correlated strongly with the number of cells per subset. The study compared TCRB repertoires of sorted circulating CD4+ T cell subsets between recently diagnosed type 1 diabetes patients and matched healthy donors. Whereas all 28 donors provided naive and central memory subsets, regulatory and stem cell-like memory subsets were isolated from just 8 patients and about 8 healthy donors.

With respect to this clone: Its antigen has not been determined. Per-base qualities were not stored, and no clone one base away is much larger.

Unmatched junction bases come to 5, with V trimmed by 0 bases and J by 5 bases. Via the germline V gene, CDR1 is KGHSH and CDR2 LQKENI. The CDR3 spans 16 residues, from the cysteine through the phenylalanine. Here the CDR3 DNA is all that survives: 48 bases in frame from base 1. A single peripheral blood draw of 95 to 150 mL on average was collected from each donor into heparinised tubes. Using a panel that included CD45RO, CCR7, CD25, CD127, CD95 and CD27, naive, central memory, regulatory and stem cell-like memory CD4+ T cells were sorted on a BD FACSAria II. All sorted populations exceeded 95% purity. PBMCs were isolated immediately by Lymphoprep density gradient centrifugation and stained directly without culture. To minimize batch effects, samples were stained and sorted in pairs, one healthy donor with one patient per experiment. The entire amount of isolated RNA was reverse transcribed using the High Capacity cDNA Reverse Transcription Kit, so the sequenced TCRB transcripts were expressed ones. Deep immunoSEQ sequencing was performed on naive, central memory and regulatory T cell samples, with an average of roughly 3.5 million total reads per sample. Sorted cells were lysed in RLT buffer and RNA was extracted with DNase-treated RNeasy Micro or Mini kits, depending on cell number. Each cell subset was processed on its own to prevent cross-contamination, while patient and healthy donor samples were processed together. TCRB sequences were amplified from cDNA with the immunoSEQ multiplex PCR, producing 87-bp fragments spanning the CDR3 region. Sequencing of the amplicons was performed on the Illumina HiSeq platform. From the authors' description of their analysis: PCR bias was computationally corrected using synthetic template baselines, reads within Hamming distance 2 were collapsed, and singletons that could not be merged were discarded. By aligning reads against IMGT, V, D and J genes, CDR3 length, and insertions or deletions at six rearrangement sites were assigned. Within each subset, clonotype counts were normalized to the number of sorted cells before true diversity and Gini coefficients were calculated with the tcR R package. The overlap coefficient, calculated on TCRB nucleotide sequences, was used to quantify repertoire sharing. TCRdb obtained this table from immuneACCESS and retained in-frame rearrangements with V and J assigned. These tables miss some clones; where compared with another copy, unresolved V genes account for less than half of the shortfall, and the remainder is unexplained. V, J and clone size derive from that table, while D and trimming were established from the DNA sequence. The sample table holds a few hundred thousand clones, of which 8.5% to 10% were seen once. Of the sample, 0.6% is held by the ten largest clones.

The study at large found these results: Patients with type 1 diabetes made fewer insertions and deleted more nucleotides at VDJ recombination sites, implying thymic rearrangement abnormalities. Because the HLA sub-analyses included only small numbers of individuals, any influence of HLA type on TCRB rearrangement was left unresolved. Shorter templates might be favored by PCR, yet because patient and control samples were amplified and corrected together, any such skew would affect both groups equally. The naive, central memory and regulatory TCRB repertoires appeared to resemble one another more closely among patients than among healthy donors. In all four CD4+ subsets, TCRB CDR3 length was moderately but significantly shorter in type 1 diabetes patients. Because cDNA was sequenced instead of genomic DNA, highly expressing activated cells could be over-represented, though the groups showed no difference in activation or CD3 levels.

The sample taken for sequencing was central memory CD4+ T cells from blood. Here the chain combines TRBV18 and TRBJ1-2; 11 junctional bases match TRBD1. The TCR originated in a young man with type 1 diabetes. The CDR3 region: CASSPPGTGGEYGYTF. Read as DNA, the sequence is TGTGCCAGCTCACCACCGGGGACAGGGGGGGAATATGGCTACACCTTC.